This is a list of T cell receptor beta chains from one sample in a study of T cell repertoires in cytomegalovirus infection. The antigens of these receptors remain unknown. TCRdb analysed the reads with MiXCR anew, one entry per CDR3 protein. The sample shows a few hundred thousand distinct CDR3 sequences, under 25% of them seen only once. This specimen was cultured PBMCs, taken from culture after CMV antigen stimulation. The receptors stem from a human donor in good health (CMV status not recorded). Some clones in this sample may be carry-over from other donors' samples. The CDR3 runs from the conserved cysteine through the conserved F or W. The order of the fields is D gene, V gene, clone size, J gene, CDR3 protein, CDR3 DNA. D genes are given only for firm matches. For some rows the clone size is stated as once, few or many, or as a class when expanded; others skip it.

>-|TRBV11-3|many|TRBJ2-1
CASSLVGGHDEQFF
TGTGCCAGCAGCTTAGTGGGTGGACACGATGAGCAGTTCTTC
>TRBD2|TRBV7-7|many|TRBJ2-1
CASSSRTSNEQFF
TGTGCCAGCAGCTCGAGGACTAGCAATGAGCAGTTCTTC
>-|TRBV14|few|TRBJ2-3
CASSQVPDTQYF
TGTGCCAGCAGCCAAGTGCCAGATACGCAGTATTTT
>-|TRBV7-9|few|TRBJ1-1
CASSPRSEEPASTEAFF
TGTGCCAGCAGCCCCCGGTCTGAGGAGCCCGCGAGCACTGAAGCTTTCTTT
>TRBD1|TRBV10-3|many|TRBJ1-5
CAISSGTGDQPQHF
TGTGCCATCAGCTCCGGGACAGGGGATCAGCCCCAGCATTTT
>TRBD2|TRBV6-5|few|TRBJ2-2
CASSYSAGGPFRSRGLGLFF
TGTGCCAGCAGTTACTCTGCGGGAGGACCATTCCGCTCCAGGGGATTGGGGCTGTTTTTT
>TRBD2|TRBV7-3|many|TRBJ2-1
CASSWEGTAYNEQFF
TGTGCCAGCAGTTGGGAGGGGACTGCTTACAATGAGCAGTTCTTC
>-|TRBV11-2|few|TRBJ1-1
CASSPRMFDTEAFF
TGTGCCAGCAGCCCTCGCATGTTTGACACTGAAGCTTTCTTT
>-|TRBV19|few|TRBJ2-1
CASQIRAGTWDEQFF
TGTGCCAGTCAGATCCGGGCGGGAACGTGGGATGAGCAGTTCTTC
>-|TRBV7-2|few|TRBJ1-2
CASSVRQRTANYGYTF
TGTGCCAGCAGCGTACGCCAAAGAACTGCTAACTATGGCTACACCTTC
>-|TRBV2|few|TRBJ1-5
CASSEDGSSNQPQHF
TGTGCCAGCAGTGAGGACGGGTCTAGCAATCAGCCCCAGCATTTT
>TRBD2|TRBV5-6|few|TRBJ2-2
CASSLYLAGDTGELFF
TGTGCCAGCAGCTTGTACCTAGCGGGAGACACCGGGGAGCTGTTTTTT
>-|TRBV6-1|few|TRBJ2-1
CASSVLGERNRGEQFF
TGTGCCAGCAGTGTGTTGGGAGAGAGGAACCGAGGTGAGCAGTTCTTC
>-|TRBV19|few|TRBJ1-1
CASRSRWDGWVNTEAFF
TGTGCCAGTAGATCCCGCTGGGATGGTTGGGTGAACACTGAAGCTTTCTTT
>-|TRBV7-3|once|TRBJ1-1
CASSSQGVLTEAFF
TGTGCCAGCAGCTCACAGGGTGTATTGACTGAAGCTTTCTTT
>-|TRBV27|-|TRBJ2-1
CASSLEERAGSYNEQFF
TGTGCCAGCAGTTTAGAGGAGCGGGCCGGCTCCTACAATGAGCAGTTCTTC
>-|TRBV4-1|few|TRBJ2-7
CASSQEPGETYEQYF
TGCGCCAGCAGCCAAGAGCCCGGGGAGACCTACGAGCAGTACTTC
>-|TRBV6-1|-|TRBJ2-2
CASSADKNGELFF
TGTGCCAGCAGTGCGGACAAAAACGGGGAGCTGTTTTTT
>-|TRBV15|-|TRBJ2-1
CATSRDISFWEQFF
TGTGCCACCAGCAGAGATATTAGTTTTTGGGAGCAGTTCTTC
>TRBD2|TRBV12-3/TRBV12-4|-|TRBJ2-3
CASSFRDYTDTQYF
TGTGCCAGCAGTTTCCGGGACTACACAGATACGCAGTATTTT
>-|TRBV6-2/TRBV6-3|-|TRBJ1-5
CASSYWSNQPQHF
TGTGCCAGCAGTTACTGGAGCAATCAGCCCCAGCATTTT
>-|TRBV14|once|TRBJ2-2
CASSHYLNGELFF
TGTGCCAGCAGCCACTACCTAAACGGGGAGCTGTTTTTT
>-|TRBV7-9|-|TRBJ1-2
CASSLDSGDYGYTF
TGTGCCAGCAGCTTAGATTCAGGGGACTATGGCTACACCTTC
>-|TRBV28|-|TRBJ1-2
CASSNPAMTPLSDYGYTF
TGTGCCAGCAGTAATCCCGCTATGACTCCCCTATCGGACTATGGCTACACCTTC
>-|TRBV4-3|many|TRBJ1-6
CASGASSYNSPLHF
TGCGCCAGCGGGGCCAGCTCCTATAATTCACCCCTCCACTTT
>TRBD2|TRBV7-9|few|TRBJ2-2
CASRGAGGNTGELFF
TGTGCCAGCAGAGGAGCGGGAGGGAACACCGGGGAGCTGTTTTTT
>-|TRBV7-3|many|TRBJ1-1
CASSLQGSMNTEAFF
TGTGCCAGCAGCTTGCAGGGATCAATGAACACTGAAGCTTTCTTT
>-|TRBV15|-|TRBJ2-3
CATSRAEGGGTDTQYF
TGTGCCACCAGCAGAGCCGAAGGGGGGGGCACAGATACGCAGTATTTT
>-|TRBV12-5|-|TRBJ1-6
CASGRGDNSPLHF
TGTGCTAGTGGGCGTGGGGATAATTCACCCCTCCACTTT
>-|TRBV6-5|-|TRBJ1-2
CASRAYRRRANYGYTF
TGTGCCAGCCGCGCGTACAGACGGAGGGCTAACTATGGCTACACCTTC
>-|TRBV7-9|few|TRBJ1-3
CASSLVEGLGNTIYF
TGTGCCAGCAGCTTAGTAGAGGGACTTGGAAACACCATATATTTT
>TRBD2|TRBV7-2|many|TRBJ2-1
CASSRAGTRGNEQFF
TGTGCCAGCAGCCGAGCCGGGACTAGGGGAAATGAGCAGTTCTTC
>-|TRBV5-1|-|TRBJ1-5
CASSLGDGNQPQHF
TGCGCCAGCAGCTTGGGCGATGGCAATCAGCCCCAGCATTTT
>-|TRBV10-3|-|TRBJ2-3
CAIREGYKRTDTQYF
TGTGCCATCAGAGAAGGGTACAAGCGCACAGATACGCAGTATTTT
>-|TRBV3-1|-|TRBJ2-3
CASSQTSLSDTQYF
TGTGCCAGCAGCCAAACCAGTCTCTCAGATACGCAGTATTTT
>-|TRBV24-1|-|TRBJ2-7
CATSPPVGYYCEQYF
TGTGCCACCAGTCCCCCCGTAGGGTATTACTGCGAGCAGTACTTC
>-|TRBV7-3|few|TRBJ2-3
CASSYYAKDTQYF
TGTGCCAGCAGCTATTACGCTAAAGATACGCAGTATTTT
>-|TRBV2|-|TRBJ2-7
CASTPGLQNYEQYF
TGTGCCAGCACCCCGGGTCTACAAAACTACGAGCAGTACTTC
>-|TRBV28|-|TRBJ1-2
CASSLGWAAANYGYTF
TGTGCCAGCAGTTTAGGTTGGGCGGCGGCTAACTATGGCTACACCTTC
>TRBD1|TRBV28|-|TRBJ2-3
CASRFDRVWDTQYF
TGTGCCAGCAGATTCGACAGGGTTTGGGATACGCAGTATTTT
>TRBD2|TRBV12-3/TRBV12-4|few|TRBJ2-3
CASRSSGGGGTDTQYF
TGTGCCAGCAGGTCATCGGGAGGGGGAGGCACAGATACGCAGTATTTT
>-|TRBV7-2|many|TRBJ1-6
CASSLTTNSPLHF
TGTGCCAGCAGCCTAACGACCAATTCACCCCTCCACTTT
>TRBD1|TRBV5-4|-|TRBJ1-2
CASSLSAGGGYGYTF
TGTGCCAGCAGCTTGTCGGCAGGGGGCGGGTATGGCTACACCTTC
>-|TRBV20-1|-|TRBJ2-5
CSAKGANTQETQYF
TGCAGTGCTAAAGGGGCGAACACACAAGAGACCCAGTACTTC
>-|TRBV7-2|many|TRBJ2-3
CASSSRRTTDTQYF
TGTGCCAGCAGCTCCAGACGGACCACAGATACGCAGTATTTT
>TRBD1|TRBV29-1|few|TRBJ1-1
CSAGQGRANTEAFF
TGCAGCGCCGGACAGGGGCGGGCGAACACTGAAGCTTTCTTT
>-|TRBV7-9|-|TRBJ2-5
CASSLASYQETQYF
TGTGCCAGCAGCTTAGCGAGCTACCAAGAGACCCAGTACTTC
>-|TRBV7-9|few|TRBJ1-3
CASRLFGAGNTIYF
TGTGCCAGCAGACTTTTTGGTGCTGGAAACACCATATATTTT
>-|TRBV5-3|once|TRBJ2-3
CASSLVGTAGTQYF
TGTGCCAGCAGCTTGGTTGGGACGGCTGGTACGCAGTATTTT
>-|TRBV7-9|-|TRBJ2-1
CASSIGTYNEQFF
TGTGCCAGCAGCATAGGGACATACAATGAGCAGTTCTTC
>TRBD1|TRBV6-2/TRBV6-3|few|TRBJ1-2
CASSSGQYGYTF
TGTGCCAGCAGTTCGGGACAGTATGGCTACACCTTC
>TRBD2|TRBV20-1|many|TRBJ2-3
CSALTSGTDTQYF
TGCAGTGCCCTGACTAGCGGGACAGATACGCAGTATTTT